The entry below gives a single TCR beta chain sequence along with its context. The data stem from a study of blood T cell repertoires in COVID-19. TCRdb's table, derived via immunoSEQ multiplex PCR, lists solely in-frame clones and lacks some. The sample includes 300,000 to 350,000 clones, about 92% of them seen just once. CDR3 size: 14 residues. Per germline, CDR1 SGDLS and CDR2 YYNGEE. V was clipped by 0 bases and J by 4 bases, with 10 bases between them. This clonotype was sampled from a woman aged 55-70 years with COVID-19, enrolled during active disease. Sequences were obtained from peripheral blood. The V gene is TRBV9, the J gene TRBJ1-1, with a possible D match to TRBD1 (6 bases). DNA for the CDR3: TGTGCCAGCAGCGTAGGACAGGCCGGCACTGAAGCTTTCTTT. As protein: CASSVGQAGTEAFF.